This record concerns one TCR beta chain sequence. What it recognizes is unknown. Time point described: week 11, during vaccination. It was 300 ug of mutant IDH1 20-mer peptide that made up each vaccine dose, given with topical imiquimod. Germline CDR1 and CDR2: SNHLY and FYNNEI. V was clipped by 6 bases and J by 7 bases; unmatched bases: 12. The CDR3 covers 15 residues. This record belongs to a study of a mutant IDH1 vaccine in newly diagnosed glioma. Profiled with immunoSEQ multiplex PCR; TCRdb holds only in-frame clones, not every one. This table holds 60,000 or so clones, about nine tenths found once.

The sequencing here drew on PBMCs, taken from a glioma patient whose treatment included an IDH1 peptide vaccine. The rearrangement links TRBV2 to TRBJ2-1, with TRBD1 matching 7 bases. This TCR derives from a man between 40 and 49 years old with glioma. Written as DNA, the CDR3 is TGTGCCAGCAGGACGGGGCAGGGGGTAGGGAATGAGCAGTTCTTC. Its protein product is CASRTGQGVGNEQFF.